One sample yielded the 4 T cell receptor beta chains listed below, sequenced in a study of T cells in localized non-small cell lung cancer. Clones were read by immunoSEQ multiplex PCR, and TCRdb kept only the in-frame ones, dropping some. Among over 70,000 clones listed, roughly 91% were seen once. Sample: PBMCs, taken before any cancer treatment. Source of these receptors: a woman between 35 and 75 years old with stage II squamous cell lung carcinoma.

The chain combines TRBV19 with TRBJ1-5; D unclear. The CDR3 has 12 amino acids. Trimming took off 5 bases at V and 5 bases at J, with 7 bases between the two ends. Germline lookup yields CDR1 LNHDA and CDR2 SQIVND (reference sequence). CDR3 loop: CASSGGHQPQHF. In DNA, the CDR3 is TGTGCCAGTAGTGGAGGACATCAGCCCCAGCATTTT.

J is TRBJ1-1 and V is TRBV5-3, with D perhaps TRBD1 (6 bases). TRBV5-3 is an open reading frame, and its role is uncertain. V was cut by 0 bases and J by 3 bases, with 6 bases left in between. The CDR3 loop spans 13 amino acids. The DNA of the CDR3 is TGTGCCAGAAGCTTGGACAGGGACACTGAAGCTTTCTTT. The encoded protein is CARSLDRDTEAFF.

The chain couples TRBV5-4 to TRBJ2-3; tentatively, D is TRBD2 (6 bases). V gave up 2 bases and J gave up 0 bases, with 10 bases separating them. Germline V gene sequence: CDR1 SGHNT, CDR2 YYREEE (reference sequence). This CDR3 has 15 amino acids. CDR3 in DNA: TGTGCCAGCAGCTTTTTCGGGGGTAGCACAGATACGCAGTATTTT. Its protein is CASSFFGGSTDTQYF.

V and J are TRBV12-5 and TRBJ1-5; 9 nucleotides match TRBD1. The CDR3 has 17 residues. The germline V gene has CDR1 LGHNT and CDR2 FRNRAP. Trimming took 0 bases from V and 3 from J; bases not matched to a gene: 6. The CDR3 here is CASGLVGTGGLNQPQHF. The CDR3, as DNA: TGTGCTAGTGGTTTGGTCGGAACAGGGGGCCTCAATCAGCCCCAGCATTTT.